The rows below give T cell receptor beta chains drawn from one sample of a study of shared clonotypes between healthy human individuals. The method was immunoSEQ multiplex PCR; TCRdb's version includes in-frame clones alone and lacks a portion of them. The table lists 2,500,000 or so clones, over 85% of them singletons, with roughly 0.14% in the top ten. The sequenced sample was naive CD4+ T cells sorted from blood. The source of these receptors is a man aged 18 to 29 in good health. CDR3s include the opening cysteine and the closing phenylalanine or tryptophan. The order of the fields is clone size, J gene, D gene, V gene, CDR3 DNA, CDR3 protein. D genes are given only for firm matches. Expanded clones get a size class; other rows say once, few or many, or leave the size out.

abundance: few; j_gene: TRBJ1-1; d_gene: NA; v_gene: TRBV10-1; CDR3nt: TGCGCCAGCAGTGAGTTCCAGGGGTCGAACACTGAAGCTTTCTTT; CDR3aa: CASSEFQGSNTEAFF
abundance: NA; j_gene: TRBJ2-3; d_gene: NA; v_gene: TRBV6-5; CDR3nt: TGTGCCAGCAGTGAACCAGATACGCAGTATTTT; CDR3aa: CASSEPDTQYF
abundance: NA; j_gene: TRBJ2-1; d_gene: TRBD2; v_gene: TRBV28; CDR3nt: TGTGCCAGCAGTCCATCACGCATAGCGGGGTTTTACAATGAGCAGTTCTTC; CDR3aa: CASSPSRIAGFYNEQFF
abundance: NA; j_gene: TRBJ2-6; d_gene: NA; v_gene: TRBV5-4; CDR3nt: TGTGCCAGCAGCTTGGAGGGCGTCTCTGGGGCCAACGTCCTGACTTTC; CDR3aa: CASSLEGVSGANVLTF
abundance: once; j_gene: TRBJ2-2; d_gene: NA; v_gene: TRBV28; CDR3nt: TGTGCCAGCAGTTTAAGTCCAAGCGGCACCGGGGAGCTGTTTTTT; CDR3aa: CASSLSPSGTGELFF
abundance: NA; j_gene: TRBJ1-2; d_gene: NA; v_gene: TRBV4-1; CDR3nt: TGCGCCAGCAGCCAAGACAGGGTGGGCTATGGCTACACCTTC; CDR3aa: CASSQDRVGYGYTF
abundance: NA; j_gene: TRBJ1-2; d_gene: NA; v_gene: TRBV7-9; CDR3nt: TGTGCCAGCAGCTCGCAGGCGTATGGCTACACCTTC; CDR3aa: CASSSQAYGYTF
abundance: NA; j_gene: TRBJ2-3; d_gene: NA; v_gene: TRBV7-2; CDR3nt: TGTGCCAGCAGCTTAGCGGGAGTGTTCACAGATACGCAGTATTTT; CDR3aa: CASSLAGVFTDTQYF
abundance: once; j_gene: TRBJ2-7; d_gene: TRBD1; v_gene: TRBV5-5; CDR3nt: TGTGCCAGCAACACTTGGACCCCAGGGGGCTGGGGGTACGAGCAGTACTTC; CDR3aa: CASNTWTPGGWGYEQYF
abundance: NA; j_gene: TRBJ1-2; d_gene: TRBD1; v_gene: TRBV11-2; CDR3nt: TGTGCCAGCAGCTTAGAATTTTTTGGGACAGGGGGCAGCTATGGCTACACCTTC; CDR3aa: CASSLEFFGTGGSYGYTF
abundance: NA; j_gene: TRBJ2-7; d_gene: NA; v_gene: TRBV11-2; CDR3nt: TGTGCCAGCAGCGTAAAGGGTGACGAGCAGTACTTC; CDR3aa: CASSVKGDEQYF